The 24 T cell receptor beta chains in this list originate from one sample, sequenced in a study of blood T cell repertoires in COVID-19. Clones were sequenced by immunoSEQ multiplex PCR, and TCRdb holds only the in-frame ones, with some missing. The sample records under 250,000 clones, 70% to 90% being singletons. Material for sequencing was peripheral blood. The origin of the receptors is a man in his late teens or twenties with active or convalescent COVID-19.

The chain joins TRBV7-6 to TRBJ1-1; no firm D call. V was trimmed by 2 bases and J by 2 bases, leaving 6 bases between them. Germline V gene sequence: CDR1 SGHVS, CDR2 FNYEAQ. The CDR3 runs to 13 residues. The CDR3 DNA reads as TGTGCCAGCAGCTTAACAGCAAACACTGAAGCTTTCTTT. Its protein is CASSLTANTEAFF. Drawing the rest from reference TRBV7-6 and TRBJ1-1, the complete variable domain is GAGVSQSPRYKVTKRGQDVALRCDPISGHVSLYWYRQALGQGPEFLTYFNYEAQQDKSGLPNDRFSAERPEGSISTLTIQRTEQRDSAMYRCASSLTANTEAFFGQGTRLTVV.

This chain uses TRBV14 with TRBJ2-2; 10 nucleotides line up with TRBD2. The CDR3 contains 18 residues. V was clipped by 0 bases and J by 6 bases; unmatched bases: 10. Germline V gene sequence: CDR1 SGHDN, CDR2 FVKESK. The CDR3 protein is CASSQEVAGGGAAGELFF. The CDR3 region has the DNA TGTGCCAGCAGCCAAGAGGTAGCGGGAGGCGGGGCAGCCGGGGAGCTGTTTTTT.

This clone is a singleton in its sample. The V and J genes are TRBV11-3 and TRBJ1-1, with D possibly matching TRBD1 (5 bases). Trimming stripped 5 bases from V and 1 base from J, with 11 bases between. This CDR3 region has 14 residues. The germline CDR1 and CDR2 sequences are SGHNT and YENEEA. CDR3 in amino acids: CASSVGQANTEAFF. The CDR3 region has the DNA TGTGCCAGCAGCGTGGGGCAGGCGAACACTGAAGCTTTCTTT.

To note about this clone: Different DNA sequences within this sample yield the same CDR3. V is TRBV6-1 and J is TRBJ2-1; TRBD2 might be the D (6 bases). V lost 3 bases, J lost 7 bases, and 10 bases lay in between. CDR1 and CDR2 (germline): MNHNS, SASEGT. The CDR3 is 13 amino acids. This chain's CDR3 is CASSESGRNEQFF. In nucleotides, the CDR3 is TGTGCCAGCAGTGAGTCCGGGAGAAATGAGCAGTTCTTC.

The chain has TRBV2 and TRBJ1-6, with TRBD1 matching 9 bases. Germline V CDR1 and CDR2: SNHLY, FYNNEI. J lost 12 bases, V lost 8 bases, and 14 bases had no gene match. CDR3 length: 15 residues. The CDR3 loop is CASGRDRVGLGPLHF. The CDR3 DNA reads as TGTGCCAGCGGACGGGACAGGGTAGGGCTGGGACCCCTCCACTTT.

This clone was observed a handful of times. This chain links TRBV5-1 with TRBJ1-2, with 10 bases identical to TRBD1. The germline V gene has CDR1 SGHRS and CDR2 YFSETQ. This CDR3 contains 17 residues. V gave up 3 bases and J gave up 6 bases; unmatched junction bases: 14. The CDR3 DNA reads as TGCGCCAGCAGCTCATCCGGGACAGGGGAGTTACGGAATGGCTACACCTTC. As protein: CASSSSGTGELRNGYTF.

CDR3 protein: CASSLYTSGKETQYF. CDR3 coding DNA: TGTGCCAGCAGTTTATATACTAGCGGAAAAGAGACCCAGTACTTC. The chain is built from TRBV27 and TRBJ2-5; TRBD2 aligns across 8 bases. Trimming removed 1 base from V and 3 bases from J; junction bases left unmatched: 4. Looked up from germline, CDR1 is MNHEY and CDR2 is SMNVEV (reference sequence). This CDR3 is built from 15 residues.

This chain uses TRBV7-2 with TRBJ1-5; no clear D gene. CDR3 size: 13 residues. Trimming pared 10 bases from V and 6 bases from J, leaving 16 bases between. Germline values: CDR1 SGHTA, CDR2 FQGNSA. For the CDR3, the DNA is TGTGCCACCAGGCAGGAGGCGGGTCAGCCCCAGCATTTT. Its translation is CATRQEAGQPQHF.

V is TRBV4-2 and J is TRBJ2-1; 13 nucleotides align to TRBD2. Losses at the gene ends were 3 bases for V and 7 bases for J; bases not matched to a gene: 3. The CDR3 length is 15 residues. Germline V lookup: CDR1 LGHNA, CDR2 YNFKEQ. The CDR3 protein is CASSQVGLAGNEQFF. As DNA, the CDR3 is TGTGCCAGCAGCCAGGTGGGACTAGCGGGAAATGAGCAGTTCTTC.

This chain links TRBV6-5 with TRBJ1-3; D is unresolved. Trimming removed 7 bases at V and 0 bases at J, with 7 bases between. Germline CDR1 and CDR2: MNHEY and SVGAGI. CDR3 size: 13 residues. CDR3 sequence: CASTSSSGNTIYF. The CDR3, as DNA: TGTGCCAGCACCTCGAGCTCTGGAAACACCATATATTTT.

This chain uses TRBV19 with TRBJ1-1; TRBD1 matches at 9 bases. CDR3 size: 14 residues. Germline V gene data show CDR1 as LNHDA and CDR2 as SQIVND (reference sequence). Trimming at V came to 5 bases and at J to 6 bases, leaving 7 bases not matched to a gene. The CDR3, as DNA: TGTGCCAGTAGTTCTCGGGACAGGGTGCCTGAAGCTTTCTTT. Encoded protein: CASSSRDRVPEAFF.

The chain joins TRBV28 to TRBJ1-4, with D unclear. The CDR3 spans 16 residues. Between the trimmed V and J ends, which lost 6 bases and 3 bases, there was a span of 17 bases. The V gene's germline CDR1 is MDHEN and CDR2 SYDVKM. Here the CDR3 reads CASRTGMRAANEKLFF. The DNA for the CDR3 is TGTGCCAGCAGAACGGGAATGAGGGCAGCTAATGAAAAACTGTTTTTT.

In its sample, this clone was seen once. The CDR3 spells CASSLQGAGANEKLFF. DNA for the CDR3: TGCGCCAGCAGCTTACAGGGGGCAGGGGCTAATGAAAAACTGTTTTTT. The rearrangement links TRBV5-1 to TRBJ1-4; TRBD1 matches at 9 bases. The V gene end was trimmed by 2 bases and the J gene end by 3 bases; junction bases not matched to a gene: 5. CDR3 length: 16 amino acids. Germline-derived CDR1 and CDR2 are SGHRS and YFSETQ.

CDR3 DNA: TGTGCCAGCAGCTTAGGTCCAGAGAACACTGAAGCTTTCTTT. Its protein is CASSLGPENTEAFF. This sequence joins TRBV7-6 and TRBJ1-1; D gene ambiguous. The germline V gene has CDR1 SGHVS and CDR2 FNYEAQ. V gave up 1 base and J gave up 1 base, with 7 bases separating them. The CDR3 totals 14 residues.

The gene calls are TRBV7-2 and TRBJ2-7; 8 bases align to TRBD2. The CDR3 sequence is 15 residues long. Trimming removed 3 bases from V and 4 bases from J; junction bases left unmatched: 8. CDR1 is SGHTA and CDR2 is FQGNSA in the germline V gene. CDR3 residues: CASSFGSGIAYEQYF. CDR3 in DNA: TGTGCCAGCAGCTTCGGTAGCGGGATAGCATACGAGCAGTACTTC.

The count of this clone is one. The V gene is TRBV19, the J gene TRBJ1-5, with TRBD1 identical over 9 bases. Per the germline V gene, CDR1 is LNHDA and CDR2 is SQIVND (reference sequence). J was trimmed by 4 bases and V by 6 bases; bases with no gene match: 13. CDR3 length: 17 amino acids. The CDR3 sequence: CASRPSGTGRRNQPQHF. DNA of the CDR3: TGTGCCAGTAGGCCCTCGGGGACAGGGCGTCGAAATCAGCCCCAGCATTTT.

The chain uses TRBV5-1 and TRBJ2-3; D may be TRBD2 (6 bases). The V gene lost 0 bases and the J gene lost 12 bases, with 14 bases spanning the gap. The CDR3 spans 13 residues. From germline, CDR1 is SGHRS and CDR2 YFSETQ. The DNA for the CDR3 is TGCGCCAGCAGCTTGGAATTAGGGACTGCTCAGTATTTT. Translating gives CASSLELGTAQYF.

CDR3 protein: CASSQRAGTGDGYTF. CDR3 nucleotides: TGTGCCAGCTCACAACGGGCGGGGACAGGGGATGGCTACACCTTC. The V call is TRBV18, the J call TRBJ1-2, with 10 positions matching TRBD1. Germline CDR1 KGHSH, CDR2 LQKENI. Trimming cost V 4 bases and J 6 bases; bases outside gene matches: 8. This CDR3 contains 15 residues.

The count of this clone is one. J is TRBJ1-5 and V is TRBV19; 11 bases map to TRBD1. The CDR3 has 15 residues. J was trimmed by 11 bases and V by 5 bases; bases with no gene match: 11. From germline, CDR1 is LNHDA and CDR2 SQIVND (reference sequence). The CDR3 coding sequence is TGTGCCAGTAGTCTTCCGGGACAGGGGGTTTGGGCCCAGCATTTT. As protein: CASSLPGQGVWAQHF. Combining the CDR3 with reference TRBV19 and TRBJ1-5 gives the whole variable domain DGGITQSPKYLFRKEGQNVTLSCEQNLNHDAMYWYRQDPGQGLRLIYYSQIVNDFQKGDIAEGYSVSREKKESFPLTVTSAQKNPTAFYLCASSLPGQGVWAQHFGDGTRLSIL.

Written as DNA, the CDR3 is TGTGCCAGCACCCCTGACGGACTGTACGAAGCTTTCTTT. Translating it yields CASTPDGLYEAFF. The rearrangement joins TRBV12-3 or TRBV12-4 to TRBJ1-1; no clear D. V was pared by 7 bases and J by 8 bases, with 17 bases between. CDR3 size: 13 residues.

The rearrangement uses TRBV29-1 and TRBJ2-7, with a possible D match to TRBD2 (5 bases). CDR1 is SQVTM and CDR2 is ANQGSEA in the germline V gene. Trimming cost V 7 bases and J 2 bases, with 18 bases left between them. The CDR3 totals 14 residues. The CDR3 protein is CSAHDPSGTYEQYF. In DNA, the CDR3 is TGCAGCGCCCACGACCCGTCCGGGACCTACGAGCAGTACTTC.

The chain employs TRBV19 and TRBJ2-1; no clear D gene. The V end was cut by 5 bases, the J end by 0 bases, with 11 bases between. Germline CDR1 and CDR2: LNHDA and SQIVND (reference sequence). The CDR3 sequence is 15 residues long. As DNA, the CDR3 is TGTGCCAGTAGTTTCTACCCGAGCTCCTACAATGAGCAGTTCTTC. This gives the protein CASSFYPSSYNEQFF. Full variable domain (outside the CDR3, taken from reference TRBV19 and TRBJ2-1): DGGITQSPKYLFRKEGQNVTLSCEQNLNHDAMYWYRQDPGQGLRLIYYSQIVNDFQKGDIAEGYSVSREKKESFPLTVTSAQKNPTAFYLCASSFYPSSYNEQFFGPGTRLTVL.

The chain carries TRBV24-1 and TRBJ1-6; the D is unclear. The CDR3 contains 17 residues. Trimming removed 0 bases from V and 0 bases from J, with 8 bases in between. CDR1 is KGHDR and CDR2 is SFDVKD in the germline V gene. The DNA for the CDR3 is TGTGCCACCAGTGATTTGTTTCTAAGCTCCTATAATTCACCCCTCCACTTT. Translation: CATSDLFLSSYNSPLHF.

Only a few counts were recorded for this clone. The rearrangement joins TRBV5-5 to TRBJ1-5; D might be TRBD1 (5 bases). Trimming removed 1 base at V and 4 bases at J, with 12 bases between. The CDR3 has 15 residues. Germline lookup yields CDR1 SGHKS and CDR2 YYEKEE (reference sequence). In nucleotides, the CDR3 is TGTGCCAGCAGCTTGCGTGCAGGGCCGAATCAGCCCCAGCATTTT. It yields the protein CASSLRAGPNQPQHF.